These 5 T cell receptor beta chains share one sample of origin, sequenced in a study of blood T cell repertoires in COVID-19. Clones were read by immunoSEQ multiplex PCR, and TCRdb kept only the in-frame ones, dropping some. Among about 170,000 clones listed, roughly 90% were seen once. Material: peripheral blood. All receptors come from a man aged 18-30 years with COVID-19, enrolled during active disease.

J is TRBJ1-1 and V is TRBV28; perhaps TRBD1 as D (6 bases). CDR1 is MDHEN and CDR2 is SYDVKM in the germline V gene. The V end was cut by 3 bases, the J end by 1 base, with 9 bases between. The CDR3 totals 14 residues. The DNA of the CDR3 is TGTGCCAGCAGTTTTTACAGGGAGAACACTGAAGCTTTCTTT. Protein product: CASSFYRENTEAFF.

This rearrangement joins TRBV4-2 to TRBJ1-1; D not certain. Germline lookup yields CDR1 LGHNA and CDR2 YNFKEQ. V was shortened by 0 bases and J by 8 bases, with 4 bases between the two germline ends. The CDR3 is made up of 11 amino acids. The chain's CDR3 is CASSQDREAFF. For the CDR3, the DNA is TGTGCCAGCAGCCAAGACAGGGAAGCTTTCTTT.

The rearrangement links TRBV28 to TRBJ2-1; D is perhaps TRBD1 (6 bases). Trimming pared 10 bases from V and 2 bases from J, leaving 12 bases between. From germline, CDR1 is MDHEN and CDR2 SYDVKM. The CDR3 sequence is 13 residues long. CDR3 sequence (DNA): TGTGCCATCACGGACAGACCCTACAATGAGCAGTTCTTC. Its translation is CAITDRPYNEQFF.

The rearrangement links TRBV30 to TRBJ1-5; the match to TRBD1 covers 7 bases. Germline V gene data show CDR1 as GTSNPN and CDR2 as SVGIG (reference sequence). J was trimmed by 4 bases and V by 3 bases; bases with no gene match: 18. The CDR3 has 18 amino acids. In DNA form, the CDR3 reads TGTGCCTGGAGACCCGGGACAGCCCCAGGGGTAGCAAATCAGCCCCAGCATTTT. Its protein product is CAWRPGTAPGVANQPQHF.

The chain carries TRBV7-9 and TRBJ1-1; D gene unclear. Germline V gives CDR1 SEHNR, CDR2 FQNEAQ (reference sequence). V dropped 5 bases and J dropped 6 bases, with 25 bases sitting between them. This CDR3 is built from 17 residues. CDR3 coding DNA: TGTGCCAGCAGCACGCGCCCGGTCCCCTCCACCGGGGCTGAAGCTTTCTTT. It is translated as CASSTRPVPSTGAEAFF. The full variable domain, completed using reference TRBV7-9 and TRBJ1-1, is DTGVSQNPRHKITKRGQNVTFRCDPISEHNRLYWYRQTLGQGPEFLTYFQNEAQLEKSRLLSDRFSAERPKGSFSTLEIQRTEQGDSAMYLCASSTRPVPSTGAEAFFGQGTRLTVV.